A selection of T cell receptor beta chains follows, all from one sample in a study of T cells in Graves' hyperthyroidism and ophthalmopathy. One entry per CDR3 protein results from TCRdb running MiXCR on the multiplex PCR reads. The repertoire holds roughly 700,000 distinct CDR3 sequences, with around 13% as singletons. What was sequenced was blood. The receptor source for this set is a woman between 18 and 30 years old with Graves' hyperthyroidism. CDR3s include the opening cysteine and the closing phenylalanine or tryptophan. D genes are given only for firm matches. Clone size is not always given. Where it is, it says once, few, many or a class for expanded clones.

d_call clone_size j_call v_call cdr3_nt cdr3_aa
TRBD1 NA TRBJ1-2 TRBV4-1 TGCGCCAGCAGCCAAGTGGGGACAGGGGGCTACACCTTC CASSQVGTGGYTF
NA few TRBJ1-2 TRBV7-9 TGTGCCAGCAGTGACCAACAGGCGAACTATGGCTACACCTTC CASSDQQANYGYTF
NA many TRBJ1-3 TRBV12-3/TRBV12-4 TGTGCCAGCACCACTTCTACGTCCGGAAACACCATATATTTT CASTTSTSGNTIYF
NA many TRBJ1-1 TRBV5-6 TGTGCCAGCAACACGGGTGAGAACACTGAAGCTTTCTTT CASNTGENTEAFF
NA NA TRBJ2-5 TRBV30 TGTGCCTGGAGTGTCCCGGGCTCCCAGTACTTC CAWSVPGSQYF
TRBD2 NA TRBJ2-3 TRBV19 TGTGCCAGTAGCACCCGAACGACTAGCGCAAGCACAGATACGCAGTATTTT CASSTRTTSASTDTQYF
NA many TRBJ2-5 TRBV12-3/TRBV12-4 TGTGCCAGCAGTTTAGTTTCGGCAGTTCAAGAGACCCAGTACTTC CASSLVSAVQETQYF
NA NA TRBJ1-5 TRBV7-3 TGTGCCAGCAGCTTATTATTTTGCAGGCCCAATCAGCCCCAGCATTTT CASSLLFCRPNQPQHF
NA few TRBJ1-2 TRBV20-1 TGCAGTGCTAGAGACAGCGAATCCTATGGCTACACCTTC CSARDSESYGYTF
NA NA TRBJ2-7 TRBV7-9 TGTGCCAGCAGGGGAGAGGAGGACGAGCAGTACTTC CASRGEEDEQYF
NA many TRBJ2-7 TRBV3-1 TGTGCCAGCAGCCAAGACGTCGAGCAGTACTTC CASSQDVEQYF
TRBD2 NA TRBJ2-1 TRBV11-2 TGTGCCAGCAGCGGGACTAGCGGGAGGGGGGTGGTTGGCAATGAGCAGTTCTTC CASSGTSGRGVVGNEQFF
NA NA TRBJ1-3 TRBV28 TGTGCCAGCAGTAACCCGGGAAACACCATATATTTT CASSNPGNTIYF